In this sample, the clone carrying this T cell receptor (beta chain) turned up once. The authors made TCR beta cDNA from 400 to 550 ng total RNA with a constant-region primer. Researchers made the TCR beta libraries by running three nested multiplex PCR rounds with slightly modified ARM-PCR. The two initial PCR rounds, around 11 cycles each, used TRBV1-TRBV30 forward and C-beta reverse primers. TCRdb re-analysed the multiplex PCR reads in MiXCR, keeping a single row per CDR3 protein. The sample carries about 180,000 distinct CDR3 sequences, 50% to 75% recorded once. Blood RNA came from unsorted whole blood; germline DNA was also extracted. CDR3 length: 13 amino acids. Germline assignment: CDR1 MNHNS and CDR2 SASEGT. V was pared by 5 bases and J by 3 bases, with 10 bases between. The sample comes from a study of tumor-infiltrating lymphocytes in primary liver carcinoma. The wider study: The patients included men and women who were aged 30 to 69 years.

The receptor comes from a man aged 35-49 years with primary liver carcinoma and hepatitis B virus infection. The sequencing sample was made of peripheral blood. The chain recombines TRBV6-1 with TRBJ1-2, with D unresolved. The DNA of the CDR3 is TGTGCCAGCAGTTATACATGTCACTATGGCTACACCTTC. This sequence encodes CASSYTCHYGYTF.